These T cell receptor beta chains were read from a single sample in a study of cytomegalovirus exposure and HLA in healthy donors. Sequencing was performed with immunoSEQ multiplex PCR; in TCRdb, only in-frame clones are kept and a portion is missing. The data hold over 100,000 clones, with approximately 80% observed a single time. The sequencing input was PBMCs. These receptors were taken from a woman aged 25 to 39 in good health and CMV-seronegative. CDR3s include the opening cysteine and the closing phenylalanine or tryptophan. The D gene is left open where the match is weak. For some rows the clone size is stated as once, few or many, or as a class when expanded; others skip it.

j_call: TRBJ2-1
d_call: NA
v_call: TRBV6-6
clone_size: NA
cdr3_nt: TGTGCCAGCAGTGTACGGAGCGGCGAGTACAATGAGCAGTTCTTC
cdr3_aa: CASSVRSGEYNEQFF

j_call: TRBJ2-2
d_call: NA
v_call: TRBV9
clone_size: NA
cdr3_nt: TGTGCCAGCAGCGTAGACGGGGGATCCGGGGAGCTGTTTTTT
cdr3_aa: CASSVDGGSGELFF

j_call: TRBJ1-1
d_call: NA
v_call: TRBV7-9
clone_size: NA
cdr3_nt: TGTGCCAGCAGCTTGGCGGGGCCGAACACTGAAGCTTTCTTT
cdr3_aa: CASSLAGPNTEAFF

j_call: TRBJ2-5
d_call: TRBD2
v_call: TRBV6-1
clone_size: NA
cdr3_nt: TGTGCCAGCAGTGAAGCCGGGGGGTGGCAGACCCAGTACTTC
cdr3_aa: CASSEAGGWQTQYF

j_call: TRBJ1-1
d_call: NA
v_call: TRBV7-2
clone_size: NA
cdr3_nt: TGTGCCAGCAGCTTAGGTCAGGGAACAGAAGCTTTCTTT
cdr3_aa: CASSLGQGTEAFF

j_call: TRBJ1-1
d_call: TRBD1
v_call: TRBV2
clone_size: NA
cdr3_nt: TGTGCCAGCAGTACCCGGACAGGGGGTGCGTGTGAAGCTTTCTTT
cdr3_aa: CASSTRTGGACEAFF

j_call: TRBJ2-7
d_call: NA
v_call: TRBV27
clone_size: NA
cdr3_nt: TGTGCCAGCAGTTTAGAGTCCACCCCATCCTACGAGCAGTACTTC
cdr3_aa: CASSLESTPSYEQYF

j_call: TRBJ1-2
d_call: NA
v_call: TRBV7-9
clone_size: NA
cdr3_nt: TGTGCCAGCAGCTTAGATGTCAGGATGGATGGTGGCTACACCTTC
cdr3_aa: CASSLDVRMDGGYTF

j_call: TRBJ1-1
d_call: TRBD1
v_call: TRBV7-9
clone_size: NA
cdr3_nt: TGTGCCAGCAGCCTCCGGGACAGGGGCAACACTGAAGCTTTCTTT
cdr3_aa: CASSLRDRGNTEAFF

j_call: TRBJ1-2
d_call: TRBD1
v_call: TRBV9
clone_size: NA
cdr3_nt: TGTGCCAGCAGCGGAAACAGGGGTGATGGCTACACCTTC
cdr3_aa: CASSGNRGDGYTF

j_call: TRBJ1-1
d_call: NA
v_call: TRBV27
clone_size: NA
cdr3_nt: TGTGCCAGCAGTTTCACAGATAACACTGAAGCTTTCTTT
cdr3_aa: CASSFTDNTEAFF

j_call: TRBJ2-5
d_call: TRBD2
v_call: TRBV14
clone_size: NA
cdr3_nt: TGTGCCAGCAGCCAAGTACTAGCGGGGGGAGCCAAGACCCAGTACTTC
cdr3_aa: CASSQVLAGGAKTQYF

j_call: TRBJ1-5
d_call: TRBD1
v_call: TRBV18
clone_size: once
cdr3_nt: TGTGCCAGCTCAGAGGACAGGGTTCAGCCCCAGCATTTT
cdr3_aa: CASSEDRVQPQHF

j_call: TRBJ2-2
d_call: TRBD2
v_call: TRBV7-9
clone_size: few
cdr3_nt: TGTGCCAGCAGCGCCCTAGCGGGAGGAATCACCGGGGAGCTGTTTTTT
cdr3_aa: CASSALAGGITGELFF

j_call: TRBJ2-7
d_call: TRBD2
v_call: TRBV7-2
clone_size: NA
cdr3_nt: TGTGCCAGCAGCCCGCGACTAGCGGGAGAGCAGTACTTC
cdr3_aa: CASSPRLAGEQYF

j_call: TRBJ1-1
d_call: NA
v_call: TRBV5-1
clone_size: NA
cdr3_nt: TGCGCCAGCAGCTCCGAGTGGAGGAACACTGAAGCTTTCTTT
cdr3_aa: CASSSEWRNTEAFF

j_call: TRBJ1-3
d_call: TRBD1
v_call: TRBV7-2
clone_size: NA
cdr3_nt: TGTGCCAGCAGGGGACAGGACTCTGGAAACACCATATATTTT
cdr3_aa: CASRGQDSGNTIYF

j_call: TRBJ1-1
d_call: TRBD1
v_call: TRBV5-1
clone_size: NA
cdr3_nt: TGCGCCAGCAGGGATGAGCAGGGGGCGGCTGAAGCTTTCTTT
cdr3_aa: CASRDEQGAAEAFF

j_call: TRBJ2-7
d_call: TRBD2
v_call: TRBV10-2
clone_size: NA
cdr3_nt: TGCGCCAGCCGCGGGTCTAGCGGGGTCTACGAGCAGTACTTC
cdr3_aa: CASRGSSGVYEQYF

j_call: TRBJ1-5
d_call: TRBD1
v_call: TRBV7-2
clone_size: NA
cdr3_nt: TGTGCCAGCAGCTTAGTATCGGTACAGGGGAATCAGCCCCAGCATTTT
cdr3_aa: CASSLVSVQGNQPQHF

j_call: TRBJ2-7
d_call: TRBD2
v_call: TRBV5-4
clone_size: NA
cdr3_nt: TGTGCCAGCAGCTCGGGACTACGAAAAGGGTACGAGCAGTACTTC
cdr3_aa: CASSSGLRKGYEQYF

j_call: TRBJ2-2
d_call: TRBD2
v_call: TRBV6-1
clone_size: NA
cdr3_nt: TGTGCCAGCACTGAACTAGCGGGGAGCCTCGGGGAGCTGTTTTTT
cdr3_aa: CASTELAGSLGELFF

j_call: TRBJ1-1
d_call: NA
v_call: TRBV6-5
clone_size: NA
cdr3_nt: TGTGCCAGCAGTTACGAGATGGACACTGAAGCTTTCTTT
cdr3_aa: CASSYEMDTEAFF

j_call: TRBJ1-5
d_call: TRBD1
v_call: TRBV19
clone_size: NA
cdr3_nt: TGTGCCAGTAGTCCCCCAAGAAACAGGGGGCCTCAGCCCCAGCATTTT
cdr3_aa: CASSPPRNRGPQPQHF

j_call: TRBJ1-2
d_call: NA
v_call: TRBV5-1
clone_size: NA
cdr3_nt: TGCGCCAGCAGCTTACACAGGGACGGCTACACCTTC
cdr3_aa: CASSLHRDGYTF

j_call: TRBJ1-2
d_call: NA
v_call: TRBV5-1
clone_size: NA
cdr3_nt: TGCGCCAGCAGCTATAATGGTGAGGTTTCTGGCTACACCTTC
cdr3_aa: CASSYNGEVSGYTF

j_call: TRBJ1-1
d_call: TRBD1
v_call: TRBV27
clone_size: NA
cdr3_nt: TGTGCCAGCAGTTTCGGCAGGGGGACTGAAGCTTTCTTT
cdr3_aa: CASSFGRGTEAFF

j_call: TRBJ2-4
d_call: NA
v_call: TRBV29-1
clone_size: NA
cdr3_nt: TGCAGCGTTGAGGAACAGGGAAACATTCAGTACTTC
cdr3_aa: CSVEEQGNIQYF

j_call: TRBJ2-7
d_call: NA
v_call: TRBV18
clone_size: NA
cdr3_nt: TGTGCCAGCTCACCCTTAGCCGAAGCCTACGAGCAGTACTTC
cdr3_aa: CASSPLAEAYEQYF

j_call: TRBJ2-7
d_call: TRBD1
v_call: TRBV4-2
clone_size: once
cdr3_nt: TGTGCCAGCAGCCAAGGACAGGGTTTCGGCGAGCAGTACTTC
cdr3_aa: CASSQGQGFGEQYF